In its sample, the clone carrying this T cell receptor beta chain is medium-sized. The tissue used was unsorted bulk material of about 17-33 mg. RNA and DNA were co-extracted from it with the AllPrep DNA/RNA mini kit. Five separate regions per tumor were sampled. This sample is part of a study of tumor-infiltrating lymphocytes in primary liver carcinoma. At the level of the study: The study included patients who were men and women aged 30 to 69 years.

CDR3 length: 15 amino acids. The germline V and J ends were trimmed by 0 bases and 5 bases, with 13 bases remaining between them. Germline V CDR1 and CDR2: MNHEY, SVGAGI. The input was approximately 500 ng total RNA; TCR beta cDNA was made from it with a constant-region primer. Investigators got TCR beta libraries out of three nested multiplex PCR rounds, done with slightly modified ARM-PCR. TRBV1-TRBV30 forward primers and a C-beta reverse primer were used in the first two PCR rounds, which each ran for approximately 9 cycles. TCRdb ran MiXCR on the multiplex PCR reads and lists one entry per CDR3 protein. Here the sample spans over 95,000 distinct CDR3 sequences, approximately 68% being singletons.

Specimen: liver tumor tissue from sampling region 5. As for subset: tumor region T5, tumor centre. V and J are TRBV6-5 and TRBJ1-1; the D gene is possibly TRBD1 (5 bases). This clonotype was sampled from a woman aged 60 to 75 with primary liver carcinoma and hepatitis B virus infection. The CDR3 here is CASSYSGRGGTEAFF. CDR3 DNA sequence: TGTGCCAGCAGTTACTCGGGTAGGGGAGGGACTGAAGCTTTCTTT.